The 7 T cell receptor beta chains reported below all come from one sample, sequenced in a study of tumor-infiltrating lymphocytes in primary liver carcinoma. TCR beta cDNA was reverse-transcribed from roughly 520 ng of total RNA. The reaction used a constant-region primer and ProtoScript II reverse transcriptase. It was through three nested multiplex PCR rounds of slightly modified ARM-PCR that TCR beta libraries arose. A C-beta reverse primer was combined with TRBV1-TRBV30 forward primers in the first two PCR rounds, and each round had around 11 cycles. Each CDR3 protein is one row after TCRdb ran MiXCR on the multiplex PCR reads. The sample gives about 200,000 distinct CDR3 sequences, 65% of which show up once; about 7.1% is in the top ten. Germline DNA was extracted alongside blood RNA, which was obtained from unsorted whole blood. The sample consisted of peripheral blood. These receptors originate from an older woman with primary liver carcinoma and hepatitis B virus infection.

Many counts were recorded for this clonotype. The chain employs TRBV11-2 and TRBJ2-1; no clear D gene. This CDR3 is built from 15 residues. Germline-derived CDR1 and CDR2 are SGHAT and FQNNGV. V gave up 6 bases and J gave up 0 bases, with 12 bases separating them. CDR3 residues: CASSPTGPSYNEQFF. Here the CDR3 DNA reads TGTGCCAGCAGTCCAACCGGGCCCTCCTACAATGAGCAGTTCTTC. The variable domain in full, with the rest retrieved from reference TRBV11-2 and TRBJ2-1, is EAGVAQSPRYKIIEKRQSVAFWCNPISGHATLYWYQQILGQGPKLLIQFQNNGVVDDSQLPKDRFSAERLKGVDSTLKIQPAKLEDSAVYLCASSPTGPSYNEQFFGPGTRLTVL.

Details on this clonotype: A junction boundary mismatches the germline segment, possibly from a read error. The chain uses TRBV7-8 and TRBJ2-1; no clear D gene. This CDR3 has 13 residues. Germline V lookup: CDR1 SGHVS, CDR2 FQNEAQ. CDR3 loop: CASSLAIGNEQFF. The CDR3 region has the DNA TGTGCCAGTAGCTTAGCCATCGGCAATGAGCAGTTCTTC.

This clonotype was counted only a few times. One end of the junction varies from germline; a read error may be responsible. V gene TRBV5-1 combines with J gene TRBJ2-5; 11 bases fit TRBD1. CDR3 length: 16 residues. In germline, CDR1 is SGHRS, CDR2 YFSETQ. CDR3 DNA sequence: TGCGCCAGCAGCTTGGGATCCGGGACAGGGGGGGAGACCCAGTATTTC. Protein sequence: CASSLGSGTGGETQYF.

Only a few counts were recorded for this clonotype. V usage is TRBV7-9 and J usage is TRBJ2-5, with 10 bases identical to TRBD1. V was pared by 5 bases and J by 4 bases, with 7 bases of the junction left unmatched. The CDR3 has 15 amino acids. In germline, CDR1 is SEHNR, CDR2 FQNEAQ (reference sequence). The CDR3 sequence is CASSKRDRGGETQYF. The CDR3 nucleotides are TGTGCCAGCAGCAAACGGGACAGGGGTGGAGAGACCCAGTACTTC.

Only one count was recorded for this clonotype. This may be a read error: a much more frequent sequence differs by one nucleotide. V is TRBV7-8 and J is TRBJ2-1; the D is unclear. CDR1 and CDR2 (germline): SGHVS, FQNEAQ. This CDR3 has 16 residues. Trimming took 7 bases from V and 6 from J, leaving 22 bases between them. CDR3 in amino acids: CASINMAPMVANEQFF. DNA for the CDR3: TGTGCCAGCATCAACATGGCCCCTATGGTAGCCAATGAGCAGTTCTTC.

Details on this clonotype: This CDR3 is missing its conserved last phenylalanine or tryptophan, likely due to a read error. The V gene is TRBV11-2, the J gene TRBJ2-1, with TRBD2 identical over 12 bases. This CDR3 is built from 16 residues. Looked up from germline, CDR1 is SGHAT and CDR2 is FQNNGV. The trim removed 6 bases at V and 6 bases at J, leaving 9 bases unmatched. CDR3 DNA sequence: TGTGCCAGCAGTCCAAGACTAGCGGGAGACAGCAATGAGCAGTTCCTC. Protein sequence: CASSPRLAGDSNEQFL.

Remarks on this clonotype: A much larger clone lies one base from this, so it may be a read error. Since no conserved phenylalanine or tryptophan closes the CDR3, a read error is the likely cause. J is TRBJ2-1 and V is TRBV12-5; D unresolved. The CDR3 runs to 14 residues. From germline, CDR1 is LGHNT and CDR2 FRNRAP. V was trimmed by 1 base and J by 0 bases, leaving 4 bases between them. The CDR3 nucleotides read TGTGCTAGTGGTTTGGGTAGCTCCTACAATGAGCAGTTCTTA. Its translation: CASGLGSSYNEQFL.